This passage covers 5 T cell receptor beta chains from one sample sequenced in a study of blood T cell repertoires in COVID-19. Sequencing was performed with immunoSEQ multiplex PCR; in TCRdb, only in-frame clones are kept and a portion is missing. The sample holds approximately 150,000 clones, about 90% seen once. Input material: PBMCs or T cells enriched from blood (not recorded which). Receptors were obtained from a woman between 40 and 50 years old who had been exposed to COVID-19.

The chain couples TRBV6-2 or TRBV6-3 to TRBJ2-1; D is possibly TRBD2 (5 bases). Trimming left V 2 bases short and J 13 bases short, with 12 bases between. The CDR3 is 12 amino acids. Germline values: CDR1 MNHEY, CDR2 SVGEGT. CDR3 amino acids: CASSYPSEGQFF. The CDR3 DNA follows: TGTGCCAGCAGTTACCCGTCCGAGGGACAGTTCTTC.

The chain employs TRBV7-2 and TRBJ2-1; 10 nucleotides line up with TRBD2. Germline assignment: CDR1 SGHTA and CDR2 FQGNSA. CDR3 size: 16 residues. Unmatched junction bases numbered 11, after V lost 6 bases and J lost 6 bases. The DNA for the CDR3 is TGTGCCAGCAGTTCGACGGGGACTAGCGCACCCAATGAGCAGTTCTTC. This sequence encodes CASSSTGTSAPNEQFF. The whole variable domain, filled in from reference TRBV7-2 and TRBJ2-1, reads GAGVSQSPSNKVTEKGKDVELRCDPISGHTALYWYRQSLGQGLEFLIYFQGNSAPDKSGLPSDRFSAERTGGSVSTLTIQRTQQEDSAVYLCASSSTGTSAPNEQFFGPGTRLTVL.

The sample holds a few counts of this clone. The V gene is TRBV7-9, the J gene TRBJ1-1; D call uncertain. Looked up from germline, CDR1 is SEHNR and CDR2 is FQNEAQ (reference sequence). The CDR3 sequence is 13 residues long. V was cut by 5 bases and J by 3 bases, with 10 bases left in between. The CDR3 loop is CASSLTEYTEAFF. The CDR3 nucleotides read TGTGCCAGCAGCCTTACAGAATACACTGAAGCTTTCTTT.

The chain links TRBV15 to TRBJ1-5; no reliable D call. Trimming removed 8 bases from V and 5 bases from J, with 19 bases in between. The germline gives CDR1 LNHNV, CDR2 YYDKDF (reference sequence). CDR3 length: 15 amino acids. The CDR3 sequence is CATHTPQVRDQPQHF. As DNA, the CDR3 is TGTGCCACCCACACGCCTCAGGTGAGGGATCAGCCCCAGCATTTT. The variable domain in full, with the rest retrieved from reference TRBV15 and TRBJ1-5, is DAMVIQNPRYQVTQFGKPVTLSCSQTLNHNVMYWYQQKSSQAPKLLFHYYDKDFNNEADTPDNFQSRRPNTSFCFLDIRSPGLGDTAMYLCATHTPQVRDQPQHFGDGTRLSIL.

The genes are TRBV28 and TRBJ2-2; 8 bases line up with TRBD2. The CDR3 is 15 residues long. Germline lookup yields CDR1 MDHEN and CDR2 SYDVKM. Trimming removed 6 bases from V and 5 bases from J; junction bases left unmatched: 8. CDR3 residues: CASSQAGEGTGELFF. Here the CDR3 DNA reads TGTGCCAGCAGCCAAGCGGGAGAAGGGACCGGGGAGCTGTTTTTT.